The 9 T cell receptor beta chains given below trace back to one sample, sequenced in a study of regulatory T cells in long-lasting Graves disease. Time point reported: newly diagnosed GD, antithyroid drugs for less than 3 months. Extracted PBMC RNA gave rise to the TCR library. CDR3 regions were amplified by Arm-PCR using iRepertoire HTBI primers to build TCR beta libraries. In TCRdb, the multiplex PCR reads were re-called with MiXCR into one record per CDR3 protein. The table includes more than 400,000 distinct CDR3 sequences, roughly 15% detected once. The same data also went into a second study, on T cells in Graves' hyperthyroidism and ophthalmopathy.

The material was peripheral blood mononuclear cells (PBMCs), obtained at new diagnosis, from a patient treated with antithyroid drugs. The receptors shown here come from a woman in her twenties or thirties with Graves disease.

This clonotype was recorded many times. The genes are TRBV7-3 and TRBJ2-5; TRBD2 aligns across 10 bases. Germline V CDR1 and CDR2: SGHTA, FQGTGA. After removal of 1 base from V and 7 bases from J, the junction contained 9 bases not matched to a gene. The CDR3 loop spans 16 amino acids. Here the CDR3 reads CASSLRAGGPFGTQYF. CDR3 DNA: TGTGCCAGCAGCTTAAGAGCGGGAGGGCCTTTTGGGACCCAGTACTTC.

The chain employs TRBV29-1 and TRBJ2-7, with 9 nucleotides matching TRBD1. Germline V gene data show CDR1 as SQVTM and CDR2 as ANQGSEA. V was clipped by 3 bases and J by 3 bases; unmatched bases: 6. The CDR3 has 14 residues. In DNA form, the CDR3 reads TGCAGCGTTGACGTGACAGGGGGTAGCTACGAGCAGTACTTC. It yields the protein CSVDVTGGSYEQYF.

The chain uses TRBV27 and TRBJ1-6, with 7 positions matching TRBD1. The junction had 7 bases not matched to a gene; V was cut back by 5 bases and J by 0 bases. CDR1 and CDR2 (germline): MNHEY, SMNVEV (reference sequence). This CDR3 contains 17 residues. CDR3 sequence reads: CASSPKNRGSYNSPLHF. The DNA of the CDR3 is TGTGCCAGCAGTCCGAAGAACAGGGGCTCCTATAATTCACCCCTCCACTTT.

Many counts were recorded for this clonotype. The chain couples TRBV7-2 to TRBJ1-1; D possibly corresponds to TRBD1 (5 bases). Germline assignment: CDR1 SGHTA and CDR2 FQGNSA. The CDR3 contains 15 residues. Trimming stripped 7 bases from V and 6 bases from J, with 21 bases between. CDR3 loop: CASIHSPGPRAEAFF. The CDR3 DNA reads TGTGCCAGCATCCACAGTCCGGGACCGAGGGCTGAAGCTTTCTTT.

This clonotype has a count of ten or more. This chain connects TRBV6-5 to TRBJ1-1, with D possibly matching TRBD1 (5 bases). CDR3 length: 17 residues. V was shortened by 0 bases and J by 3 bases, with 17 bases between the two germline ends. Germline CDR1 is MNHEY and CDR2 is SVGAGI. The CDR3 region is CASSYSVGGLLDTEAFF. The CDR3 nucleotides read TGTGCCAGCAGTTACTCGGTCGGGGGTTTATTGGACACTGAAGCTTTCTTT.

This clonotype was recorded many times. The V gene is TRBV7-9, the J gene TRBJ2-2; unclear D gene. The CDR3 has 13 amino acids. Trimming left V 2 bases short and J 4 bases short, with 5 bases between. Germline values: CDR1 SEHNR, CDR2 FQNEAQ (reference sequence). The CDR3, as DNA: TGTGCCAGCAGCTTACCCAGCACCGGGGAGCTGTTTTTT. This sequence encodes CASSLPSTGELFF.

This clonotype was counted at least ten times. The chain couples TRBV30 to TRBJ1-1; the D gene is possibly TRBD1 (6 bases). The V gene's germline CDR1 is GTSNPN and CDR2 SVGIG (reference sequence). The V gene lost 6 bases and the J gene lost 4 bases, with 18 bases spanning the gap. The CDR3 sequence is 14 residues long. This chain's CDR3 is CACPSAGVGTEAFF. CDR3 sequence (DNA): TGTGCCTGCCCCTCGGCAGGGGTAGGCACTGAAGCTTTCTTT. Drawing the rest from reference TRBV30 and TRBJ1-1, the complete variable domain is SQTIHQWPATLVQPVGSPLSLECTVEGTSNPNLYWYRQAAGRGLQLLFYSVGIGQISSEVPQNLSASRPQDRQFILSSKKLLLSDSGFYLCACPSAGVGTEAFFGQGTRLTVV.

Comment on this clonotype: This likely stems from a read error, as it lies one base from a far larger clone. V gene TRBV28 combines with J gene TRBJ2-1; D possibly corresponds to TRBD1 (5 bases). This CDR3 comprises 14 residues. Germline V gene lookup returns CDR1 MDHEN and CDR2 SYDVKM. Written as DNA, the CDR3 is TGTGACAGCAGTATCAGGGTGGAGTCAGATGAGCAGTTCTTC. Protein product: CDSSIRVESDEQFF.

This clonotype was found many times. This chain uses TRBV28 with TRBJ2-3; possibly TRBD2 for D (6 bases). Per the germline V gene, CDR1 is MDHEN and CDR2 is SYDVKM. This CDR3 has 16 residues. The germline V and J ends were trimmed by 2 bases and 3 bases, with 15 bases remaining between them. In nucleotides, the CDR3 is TGTGCCAGCAGTTTAGGGGGACTGATGAAAACAGATACGCAGTATTTT. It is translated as CASSLGGLMKTDTQYF.